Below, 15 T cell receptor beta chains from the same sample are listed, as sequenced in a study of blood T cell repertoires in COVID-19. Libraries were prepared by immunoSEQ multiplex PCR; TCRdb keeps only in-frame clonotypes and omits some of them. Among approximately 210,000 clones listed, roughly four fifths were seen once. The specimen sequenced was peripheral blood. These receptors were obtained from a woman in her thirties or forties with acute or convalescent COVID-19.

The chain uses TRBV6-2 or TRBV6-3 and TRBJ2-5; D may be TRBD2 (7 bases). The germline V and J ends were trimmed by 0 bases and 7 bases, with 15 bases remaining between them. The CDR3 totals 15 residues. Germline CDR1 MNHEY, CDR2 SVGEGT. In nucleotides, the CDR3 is TGTGCCAGCAGTTACTCTACGGGGGGCGTCGGGACCCAGTACTTC. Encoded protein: CASSYSTGGVGTQYF.

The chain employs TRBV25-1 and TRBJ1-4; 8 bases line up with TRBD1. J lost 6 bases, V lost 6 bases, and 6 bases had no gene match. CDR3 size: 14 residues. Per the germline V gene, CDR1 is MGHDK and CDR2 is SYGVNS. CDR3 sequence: CASSRTGTYEKLFF. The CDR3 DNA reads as TGTGCCAGCAGCCGGACAGGGACGTATGAAAAACTGTTTTTT. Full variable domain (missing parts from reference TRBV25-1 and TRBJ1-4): EADIYQTPRYLVIGTGKKITLECSQTMGHDKMYWYQQDPGMELHLIHYSYGVNSTEKGDLSSESTVSRIRTEHFPLTLESARPSHTSQYLCASSRTGTYEKLFFGSGTQLSVL.

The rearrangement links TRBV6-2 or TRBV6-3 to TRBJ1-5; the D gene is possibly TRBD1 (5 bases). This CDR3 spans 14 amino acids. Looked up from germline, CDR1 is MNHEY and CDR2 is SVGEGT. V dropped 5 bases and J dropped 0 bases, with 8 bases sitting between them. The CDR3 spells CASSVTASNQPQHF. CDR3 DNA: TGTGCCAGCAGTGTGACAGCTAGCAATCAGCCCCAGCATTTT.

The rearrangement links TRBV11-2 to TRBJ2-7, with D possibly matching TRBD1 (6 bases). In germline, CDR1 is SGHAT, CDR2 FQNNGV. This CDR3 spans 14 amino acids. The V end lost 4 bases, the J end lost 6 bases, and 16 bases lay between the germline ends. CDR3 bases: TGTGCCAGCAGCTCCCCTGACAGGCGAGGCGAGCAGTACTTC. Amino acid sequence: CASSSPDRRGEQYF.

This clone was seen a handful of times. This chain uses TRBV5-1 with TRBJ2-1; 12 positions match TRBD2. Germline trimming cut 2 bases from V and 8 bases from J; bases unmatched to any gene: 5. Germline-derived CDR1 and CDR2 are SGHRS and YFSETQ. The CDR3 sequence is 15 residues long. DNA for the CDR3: TGCGCCAGCAGCTTTTCTAGCGGGGGGGCCTATGAGCAGTTCTTC. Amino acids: CASSFSSGGAYEQFF.

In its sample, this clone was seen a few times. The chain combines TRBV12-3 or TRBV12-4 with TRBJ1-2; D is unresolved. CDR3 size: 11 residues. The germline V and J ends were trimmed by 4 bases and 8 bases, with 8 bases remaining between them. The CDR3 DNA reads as TGTGCCAGCAGTTCTTATAGAGGCTACACCTTC. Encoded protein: CASSSYRGYTF.

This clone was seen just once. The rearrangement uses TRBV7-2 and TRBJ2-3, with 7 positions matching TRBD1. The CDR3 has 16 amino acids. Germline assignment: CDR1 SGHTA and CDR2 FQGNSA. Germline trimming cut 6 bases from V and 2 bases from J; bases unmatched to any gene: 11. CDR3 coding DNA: TGTGCCAGCAGACTCGACCGCAGGGGGACCACAGATACGCAGTATTTT. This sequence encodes CASRLDRRGTTDTQYF.

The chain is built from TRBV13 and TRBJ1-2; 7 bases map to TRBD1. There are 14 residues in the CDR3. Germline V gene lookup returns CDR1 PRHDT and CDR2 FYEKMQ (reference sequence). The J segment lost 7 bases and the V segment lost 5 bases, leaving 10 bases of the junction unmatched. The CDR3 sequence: CASSQRQGLGGYTF. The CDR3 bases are TGTGCCAGCAGCCAACGACAGGGTCTAGGTGGCTACACCTTC. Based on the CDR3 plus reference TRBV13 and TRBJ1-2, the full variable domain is AAGVIQSPRHLIKEKRETATLKCYPIPRHDTVYWYQQGPGQDPQFLISFYEKMQSDKGSIPDRFSAQQFSDYHSELNMSSLELGDSALYFCASSQRQGLGGYTFGSGTRLTVV.

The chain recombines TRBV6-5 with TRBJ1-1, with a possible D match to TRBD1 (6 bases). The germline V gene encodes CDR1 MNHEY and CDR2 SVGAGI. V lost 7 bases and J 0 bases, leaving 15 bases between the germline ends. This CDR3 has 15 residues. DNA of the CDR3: TGTGCCAGCACCCCCAGGACAGACATGAACACTGAAGCTTTCTTT. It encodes CASTPRTDMNTEAFF.

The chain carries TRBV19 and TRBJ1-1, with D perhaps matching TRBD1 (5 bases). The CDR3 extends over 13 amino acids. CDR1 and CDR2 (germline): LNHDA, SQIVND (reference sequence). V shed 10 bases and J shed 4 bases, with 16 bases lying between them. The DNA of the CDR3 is TGTGCCACCCAGAAGGGGTTCGGCACTGAAGCTTTCTTT. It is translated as CATQKGFGTEAFF. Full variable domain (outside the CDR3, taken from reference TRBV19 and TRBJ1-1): DGGITQSPKYLFRKEGQNVTLSCEQNLNHDAMYWYRQDPGQGLRLIYYSQIVNDFQKGDIAEGYSVSREKKESFPLTVTSAQKNPTAFYLCATQKGFGTEAFFGQGTRLTVV.

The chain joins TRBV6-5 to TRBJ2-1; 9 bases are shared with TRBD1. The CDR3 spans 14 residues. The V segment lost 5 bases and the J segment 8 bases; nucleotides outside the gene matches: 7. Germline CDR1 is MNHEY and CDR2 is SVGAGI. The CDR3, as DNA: TGTGCCAGCAGTCTGATGACAGGGGGAGATGAGCAGTTCTTC. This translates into CASSLMTGGDEQFF.

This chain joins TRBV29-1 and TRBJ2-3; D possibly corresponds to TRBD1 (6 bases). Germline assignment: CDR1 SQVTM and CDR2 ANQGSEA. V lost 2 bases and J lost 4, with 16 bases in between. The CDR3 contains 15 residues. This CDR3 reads CSVESGRGLADTQYF. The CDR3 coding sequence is TGCAGCGTTGAATCTGGCAGGGGATTAGCAGATACGCAGTATTTT.

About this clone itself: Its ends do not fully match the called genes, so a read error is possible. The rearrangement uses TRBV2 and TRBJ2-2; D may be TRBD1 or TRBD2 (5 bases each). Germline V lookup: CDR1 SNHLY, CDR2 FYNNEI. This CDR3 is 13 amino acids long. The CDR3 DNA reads TGTGCCAGCAGCGAAGAGGGGCCCGGGGAGCTGTTTTTT. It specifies CASSEEGPGELFF.

The CDR3 spells CASSYSGQGAPMFF. In nucleotides, the CDR3 is TGCGCCAGCAGCTACTCGGGACAGGGGGCGCCCATGTTTTTT. This chain uses TRBV5-1 with TRBJ1-4, with TRBD1 matching over 12 bases. V was clipped by 3 bases and J by 15 bases; unmatched bases: 9. The germline V gene encodes CDR1 SGHRS and CDR2 YFSETQ. The CDR3 runs to 14 residues. The full variable domain, completed using reference TRBV5-1 and TRBJ1-4, is KAGVTQTPRYLIKTRGQQVTLSCSPISGHRSVSWYQQTPGQGLQFLFEYFSETQRNKGNFPGRFSGRQFSNSRSEMNVSTLELGDSALYLCASSYSGQGAPMFFGSGTQLSVL.

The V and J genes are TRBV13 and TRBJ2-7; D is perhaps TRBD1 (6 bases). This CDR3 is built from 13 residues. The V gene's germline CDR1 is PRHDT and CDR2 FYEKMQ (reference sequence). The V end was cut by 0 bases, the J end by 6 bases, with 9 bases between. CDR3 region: CASSLGRGSEQYF. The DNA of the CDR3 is TGTGCCAGCAGCTTAGGCAGGGGCTCCGAGCAGTACTTC.